A selection of T cell receptor beta chains follows, all from one sample in a study of T cells in Graves' hyperthyroidism and ophthalmopathy. TCRdb independently ran MiXCR on the multiplex PCR reads; one entry per CDR3 protein. The data contain about 560,000 distinct CDR3 sequences, about 43% of them singletons. Material for sequencing was peripheral blood or thyroid tissue (not recorded which). All receptors derive from a woman aged 18-29 years with Graves' hyperthyroidism. Both conserved end residues are part of each CDR3. Each record gives: V gene, J gene, clone size, D gene, CDR3 protein, CDR3 DNA. The D gene is left open where the match is weak. A clone size is listed for some rows: how often the clone was seen (once, few, many), or a class if it is expanded.

v_gene: TRBV7-9; j_gene: TRBJ1-1; abundance: -; d_gene: -; CDR3aa: CATETGTGAFF; CDR3nt: TGTGCGACTGAAACAGGGACGGGAGCTTTCTTT
v_gene: TRBV7-9; j_gene: TRBJ2-2; abundance: -; d_gene: -; CDR3aa: CASRRGDNTGELFF; CDR3nt: TGTGCCAGCAGGAGAGGGGACAATACCGGGGAGCTGTTTTTT
v_gene: TRBV4-3; j_gene: TRBJ2-5; abundance: few; d_gene: TRBD2; CDR3aa: CASSQDTSGRAETQYF; CDR3nt: TGCGCCAGCAGCCAAGATACCAGCGGGAGGGCCGAGACCCAGTACTTC
v_gene: TRBV7-9; j_gene: TRBJ2-2; abundance: many; d_gene: -; CDR3aa: CASSLRQDGELFF; CDR3nt: TGTGCCAGCAGCTTAAGGCAGGACGGGGAGCTGTTTTTT
v_gene: TRBV10-3; j_gene: TRBJ2-3; abundance: -; d_gene: TRBD1; CDR3aa: CATKGQGVDTQYF; CDR3nt: TGTGCCACGAAGGGTCAGGGGGTGGATACGCAGTATTTT
v_gene: TRBV25-1; j_gene: TRBJ1-2; abundance: -; d_gene: -; CDR3aa: CASLANGGGYTF; CDR3nt: TGTGCCAGCTTAGCGAATGGGGGCGGCTACACCTTC
v_gene: TRBV24-1; j_gene: TRBJ1-1; abundance: many; d_gene: -; CDR3aa: CATSQGAEAFF; CDR3nt: TGTGCCACCAGCCAGGGAGCTGAAGCTTTCTTT
v_gene: TRBV10-3; j_gene: TRBJ1-5; abundance: -; d_gene: -; CDR3aa: CAISESRHQPQHF; CDR3nt: TGTGCCATCAGTGAGTCTAGGCATCAGCCCCAGCATTTT
v_gene: TRBV9; j_gene: TRBJ1-4; abundance: -; d_gene: -; CDR3aa: CASSPGDTEKLFF; CDR3nt: TGTGCCAGCAGCCCGGGGGACACTGAAAAACTGTTTTTT
v_gene: TRBV10-3; j_gene: TRBJ2-5; abundance: -; d_gene: -; CDR3aa: CAISQKTGHNQETQYF; CDR3nt: TGTGCCATCAGTCAAAAGACAGGACACAACCAAGAGACCCAGTACTTC
v_gene: TRBV7-2; j_gene: TRBJ1-5; abundance: many; d_gene: -; CDR3aa: CASSQGRGQPQHF; CDR3nt: TGTGCCAGCAGCCAAGGGAGGGGGCAGCCCCAGCATTTT
v_gene: TRBV7-9; j_gene: TRBJ2-7; abundance: once; d_gene: TRBD2; CDR3aa: CASSYGTSPDEQYF; CDR3nt: TGTGCCAGCAGTTACGGGACTAGCCCCGACGAGCAGTACTTC
v_gene: TRBV7-6; j_gene: TRBJ2-7; abundance: many; d_gene: -; CDR3aa: CASSQEGLATEQYF; CDR3nt: TGTGCCAGCAGCCAGGAGGGCCTAGCAACCGAGCAGTACTTC
v_gene: TRBV2; j_gene: TRBJ2-5; abundance: many; d_gene: -; CDR3aa: CASRTGLGVETQYF; CDR3nt: TGTGCCAGCAGGACAGGACTAGGCGTGGAGACCCAGTACTTC
v_gene: TRBV20-1; j_gene: TRBJ2-5; abundance: -; d_gene: TRBD1; CDR3aa: CSAREDRGETQYF; CDR3nt: TGCAGTGCTAGAGAAGACAGGGGAGAGACCCAGTACTTC
v_gene: TRBV20-1; j_gene: TRBJ1-1; abundance: few; d_gene: -; CDR3aa: CSAHREAAFF; CDR3nt: TGCAGTGCTCACAGGGAGGCAGCTTTCTTT
v_gene: TRBV20-1; j_gene: TRBJ1-1; abundance: once; d_gene: -; CDR3aa: CSARNGTEAFF; CDR3nt: TGCAGTGCTAGAAATGGGACTGAAGCTTTCTTT
v_gene: TRBV12-3/TRBV12-4; j_gene: TRBJ1-5; abundance: -; d_gene: TRBD1; CDR3aa: CASSLAGQGYNQPQHF; CDR3nt: TGTGCCAGCAGTTTAGCGGGACAGGGGTACAATCAGCCCCAGCATTTT
v_gene: TRBV10-1; j_gene: TRBJ2-7; abundance: few; d_gene: -; CDR3aa: CASSESVREWGYEQYF; CDR3nt: TGCGCCAGCAGTGAGTCTGTGAGGGAGTGGGGCTACGAGCAGTACTTC
v_gene: TRBV29-1; j_gene: TRBJ1-1; abundance: -; d_gene: -; CDR3aa: CSVEGGTFF; CDR3nt: TGCAGCGTTGAAGGCGGGACTTTCTTT
v_gene: TRBV29-1; j_gene: TRBJ2-5; abundance: few; d_gene: TRBD1; CDR3aa: CSVKTGDGETQYF; CDR3nt: TGCAGCGTGAAGACAGGGGATGGGGAGACCCAGTACTTC
v_gene: TRBV5-1; j_gene: TRBJ1-1; abundance: -; d_gene: -; CDR3aa: CASSFGGTASF; CDR3nt: TGCGCCAGCAGCTTTGGGGGCACAGCTTCCTTT
v_gene: TRBV10-3; j_gene: TRBJ2-2; abundance: few; d_gene: TRBD2; CDR3aa: CAISESGLAGNWDTGELFF; CDR3nt: TGTGCCATCAGTGAGTCGGGACTAGCGGGGAACTGGGACACCGGGGAGCTGTTTTTT
v_gene: TRBV7-3; j_gene: TRBJ2-7; abundance: -; d_gene: -; CDR3aa: CASSLCGGICEQYF; CDR3nt: TGTGCCAGCAGTTTATGCGGCGGGATATGCGAGCAGTACTTC
v_gene: TRBV7-2; j_gene: TRBJ2-7; abundance: -; d_gene: -; CDR3aa: CASSLYSDYEQYF; CDR3nt: TGTGCCAGCAGCTTATACTCGGATTACGAGCAGTACTTC
v_gene: TRBV29-1; j_gene: TRBJ1-5; abundance: many; d_gene: TRBD1; CDR3aa: CSVEGQGGQPQHF; CDR3nt: TGCAGCGTTGAAGGACAGGGAGGTCAGCCCCAGCATTTT
v_gene: TRBV7-2; j_gene: TRBJ1-5; abundance: many; d_gene: TRBD1; CDR3aa: CASSRTGGQPQHF; CDR3nt: TGTGCCAGCAGCCGGACAGGGGGTCAGCCCCAGCATTTT
v_gene: TRBV19; j_gene: TRBJ2-3; abundance: -; d_gene: TRBD2; CDR3aa: CASSISGMSTDTQYF; CDR3nt: TGTGCCAGTAGTATTAGCGGGATGTCCACAGATACGCAGTATTTT
v_gene: TRBV10-3; j_gene: TRBJ1-1; abundance: -; d_gene: -; CDR3aa: CAISDYSGGRAFF; CDR3nt: TGTGCCATCAGTGACTATAGCGGGGGGCGAGCTTTCTTT
v_gene: TRBV19; j_gene: TRBJ1-5; abundance: -; d_gene: -; CDR3aa: CASRTQTTGNQPQHF; CDR3nt: TGTGCCAGTAGAACCCAAACGACAGGTAACCAGCCCCAGCATTTT
v_gene: TRBV9; j_gene: TRBJ2-7; abundance: once; d_gene: -; CDR3aa: CASSVDWGSSYEQYF; CDR3nt: TGTGCCAGCAGCGTAGATTGGGGGAGCTCCTACGAGCAGTACTTC
v_gene: TRBV10-3; j_gene: TRBJ2-6; abundance: -; d_gene: -; CDR3aa: CAISEVGGSGANVLTF; CDR3nt: TGTGCCATCAGTGAGGTCGGGGGCTCTGGGGCCAACGTCCTGACTTTC
v_gene: TRBV15; j_gene: TRBJ1-2; abundance: -; d_gene: -; CDR3aa: CATSGTQGGYTF; CDR3nt: TGTGCCACCAGCGGCACGCAGGGCGGCTACACCTTC
v_gene: TRBV6-1; j_gene: TRBJ2-7; abundance: -; d_gene: -; CDR3aa: CASSETASIGGTYEQYF; CDR3nt: TGTGCCAGCAGTGAGACCGCATCCATAGGCGGGACCTACGAGCAGTACTTC
v_gene: TRBV29-1; j_gene: TRBJ1-5; abundance: many; d_gene: TRBD1; CDR3aa: CSVATSGQGTNQPQHF; CDR3nt: TGCAGCGTCGCCACATCTGGACAGGGGACCAATCAGCCCCAGCATTTT
v_gene: TRBV20-1; j_gene: TRBJ1-1; abundance: -; d_gene: -; CDR3aa: CSARDTVSEAFF; CDR3nt: TGCAGTGCTAGAGATACGGTTTCGGAAGCTTTCTTT
v_gene: TRBV5-1; j_gene: TRBJ1-2; abundance: few; d_gene: -; CDR3aa: CASSASFGANYGYTF; CDR3nt: TGTGCCAGCAGCGCTAGCTTTGGGGCAAACTATGGCTACACCTTC
v_gene: TRBV29-1; j_gene: TRBJ1-1; abundance: many; d_gene: -; CDR3aa: CSVDQEIDEAFF; CDR3nt: TGCAGCGTTGATCAGGAAATAGACGAAGCTTTCTTT
v_gene: TRBV18; j_gene: TRBJ1-5; abundance: -; d_gene: TRBD1; CDR3aa: CASSGQGAQPQHF; CDR3nt: TGTGCCAGCTCCGGACAGGGGGCCCAGCCCCAGCATTTT
v_gene: TRBV25-1; j_gene: TRBJ2-5; abundance: -; d_gene: -; CDR3aa: CASSPLAAQYF; CDR3nt: TGTGCCAGCTCACCACTGGCGGCCCAGTACTTC
v_gene: TRBV7-6; j_gene: TRBJ1-5; abundance: few; d_gene: TRBD1; CDR3aa: CASSRTRTGFEQPQHF; CDR3nt: TGTGCTAGCAGCCGTACTAGGACAGGGTTTGAGCAGCCCCAGCATTTT
v_gene: TRBV25-1; j_gene: TRBJ1-1; abundance: once; d_gene: -; CDR3aa: CASSSQAFYRSPYRTAMNTEAFF; CDR3nt: TGTGCCAGCAGCTCACAGGCCTTCTATAGGAGCCCATATCGGACAGCTATGAACACTGAAGCTTTCTTT
v_gene: TRBV25-1; j_gene: TRBJ1-2; abundance: few; d_gene: TRBD1; CDR3aa: CASSLGPVTGLYGYTF; CDR3nt: TGTGCCAGCAGTTTGGGCCCCGTGACAGGGCTCTATGGCTACACCTTC